This TCR beta chain was found in a study of metastatic and nonmetastatic thyroid tumors. Overall study: Thyroid patients, malignant and benign, had repertoires compared across blood and tumor or nodule tissue. Whole-study findings and limits: Relative to benign nodules, malignant thyroid tumors were reportedly characterized by significantly elevated TCR beta diversity in blood and tumor.

This clone has a count of ten or more. The antigen is unknown. Authors' data handling: Variation in CDR3 across clinicopathological groups served as the basis for constructing a distant-metastasis classifier in papillary thyroid cancer. TCRdb reanalyzed the PCR reads with MiXCR. TCRdb's processing, not the authors', yielded these V and J calls. There are around 40,000 clones in the sample; 15% to 20% occur only once, and roughly 6.2% lies in the top ten. The CDR3 has 13 residues. With 1 base clipped from V and 9 bases from J, the junction kept 2 bases outside the gene matches. From germline, CDR1 is PRHDT and CDR2 FYEKMQ (reference sequence). Each patient went into thyroid surgery without having received any treatment.

This TCR came from a male donor with papillary thyroid cancer or a benign thyroid nodule (not recorded which). Some clones in this sample may be carry-over from other donors' samples. Sample: blood. This chain uses TRBV13 with TRBJ2-1; 8 bases are a match to TRBD2. The CDR3 loop reads CASSLAGGLEQFF. CDR3 DNA sequence: TGTGCCAGCAGCTTAGCGGGGGGGCTTGAGCAGTTCTTC.